Shown below are 25 T cell receptor beta chains from a single sample sequenced in a study of blood T cell repertoires in COVID-19. Generated by immunoSEQ multiplex PCR, the TCRdb table keeps only in-frame clones and is missing some. The repertoire holds about 250,000 clones, with 88% as singletons. Sequenced: peripheral blood. The receptors were gathered from a woman aged 40 to 50 who had recovered from COVID-19.

This chain links TRBV11-3 with TRBJ2-7, with 8 bases fitting TRBD1. V trimming: 2 bases; J trimming: 6 bases; junction bases outside the gene matches: 3. This CDR3 region has 13 residues. Looked up from germline, CDR1 is SGHNT and CDR2 is YENEEA. The CDR3 DNA follows: TGTGCCAGCAGCTTAAGCAGGGGGCGCGAGCAGTACTTC. Its translation: CASSLSRGREQYF.

The chain uses TRBV29-1 and TRBJ1-2; D perhaps matches TRBD1 (6 bases). The CDR3 extends over 15 amino acids. The V end was cut by 7 bases, the J end by 5 bases, with 23 bases between. In germline, CDR1 is SQVTM, CDR2 ANQGSEA. CDR3 amino acids: CSASGPSRGTYGYTF. The CDR3 DNA reads as TGCAGCGCGTCGGGCCCTTCCAGGGGCACATATGGCTACACCTTC.

This sequence joins TRBV9 and TRBJ2-7; a possible D gene is TRBD2 (6 bases). The CDR3 covers 15 residues. Trimming left V 4 bases short and J 4 bases short, with 18 bases between. Germline CDR1 SGDLS, CDR2 YYNGEE. CDR3 residues: CASSPRAGTTYEQYF. The CDR3 DNA sequence: TGTGCCAGCAGCCCCCGGGCGGGAACGACATACGAGCAGTACTTC.

The V gene is TRBV6-2 or TRBV6-3, the J gene TRBJ2-5, with 12 positions matching TRBD2. The CDR3 is 18 residues long. V was pared by 4 bases and J by 2 bases, with 11 bases of the junction left unmatched. Germline loops: CDR1 MNHEY, CDR2 SVGEGT. CDR3: CASSSLGLAGPLQETQYF. The CDR3, as DNA: TGTGCCAGCAGTTCTCTCGGACTAGCGGGACCCCTACAAGAGACCCAGTACTTC.

The rearrangement uses TRBV11-3 and TRBJ2-1; D is unresolved. V was clipped by 1 base and J by 7 bases, with 5 bases between them. Germline CDR1 is SGHNT and CDR2 is YENEEA. CDR3 length equals 12 residues. The CDR3 sequence is CASSLGRNEQFF. CDR3 bases: TGTGCCAGCAGCTTAGGTCGGAATGAGCAGTTCTTC.

This clone was recorded only once. The chain joins TRBV12-5 to TRBJ2-1; tentatively, D is TRBD2 (7 bases). Germline lookup yields CDR1 LGHNT and CDR2 FRNRAP. The CDR3 consists of 20 residues. V was pared by 0 bases and J by 3 bases, with 24 bases between. CDR3 bases: TGTGCTAGTGGTTTGGTGAGGGGGGGCGGGATCCCCCCCCGCTACAATGAGCAGTTCTTC. Translation: CASGLVRGGGIPPRYNEQFF.

In this sample, this clone turned up once. The rearrangement uses TRBV7-9 and TRBJ2-2, with a possible D match to TRBD1 (5 bases). Trimming shortened V by 4 bases and J by 3 bases, and 21 bases separated the two germline ends. The CDR3 runs 18 residues. Germline lookup yields CDR1 SEHNR and CDR2 FQNEAQ (reference sequence). This CDR3 is CASSYLKQAPRDTGELFF. The CDR3 DNA reads TGTGCCAGCAGCTACCTAAAACAGGCCCCCCGGGACACCGGGGAGCTGTTTTTT.

The CDR3 sequence: CASSFAGGEQYV. The CDR3 nucleotides read TGTGCCAGCAGCTTCGCGGGGGGCGAGCAGTACGTC. The V call is TRBV7-9, the J call TRBJ2-7; 8 nucleotides match TRBD2. Trimming cost V 3 bases and J 6 bases; bases outside gene matches: 1. The CDR3 extends over 12 amino acids. Germline V gene lookup returns CDR1 SEHNR and CDR2 FQNEAQ (reference sequence).

The J gene is TRBJ2-7, the V gene TRBV7-2; 9 nucleotides line up with TRBD2. Germline V gene data show CDR1 as SGHTA and CDR2 as FQGNSA. The CDR3 totals 14 residues. The V segment lost 1 base and the J segment 6 bases; nucleotides outside the gene matches: 4. This CDR3 reads CASSLVGGRVEQYF. The DNA for the CDR3 is TGTGCCAGCAGCTTAGTGGGCGGGAGGGTCGAGCAGTACTTC. Based on the CDR3 plus reference TRBV7-2 and TRBJ2-7, the full variable domain is GAGVSQSPSNKVTEKGKDVELRCDPISGHTALYWYRQSLGQGLEFLIYFQGNSAPDKSGLPSDRFSAERTGGSVSTLTIQRTQQEDSAVYLCASSLVGGRVEQYFGPGTRLTVT.

The rearrangement joins TRBV6-6 to TRBJ2-2, with D possibly TRBD1 on 6 matching bases. Looked up from germline, CDR1 is MNHNY and CDR2 is SVGAGI (reference sequence). The CDR3 contains 15 residues. V dropped 10 bases and J dropped 4 bases, with 19 bases sitting between them. The CDR3 sequence is CATKRQDPGTGELFF. The DNA of the CDR3 is TGTGCCACCAAAAGACAGGACCCGGGCACCGGGGAGCTGTTTTTT.

The genes are TRBV2 and TRBJ1-2; maybe TRBD1 (6 bases). CDR3 length: 17 residues. Deletions cut 3 bases from V and 4 bases from J, with 21 bases between. Germline CDR1 and CDR2: SNHLY and FYNNEI. This CDR3 is CASSDRRPGAIGYGYTF. The CDR3 DNA reads as TGTGCCAGCAGTGATCGGAGGCCAGGGGCGATTGGCTATGGCTACACCTTC.

The rearrangement uses TRBV3-1 (or the pseudogene TRBV3-2) and TRBJ2-2; 9 positions agree with TRBD2. This CDR3 has 16 residues. Germline V gives CDR1 LGHDT, CDR2 YNNKEL (reference sequence). Germline trimming cut 4 bases from V and 0 bases from J; bases unmatched to any gene: 3. The CDR3, as DNA: TGTGCCAGCAGCCCCCGACTAGCGGCGAACACCGGGGAGCTGTTTTTT. Translating gives CASSPRLAANTGELFF.

This chain uses TRBV3-1 (or the pseudogene TRBV3-2) with TRBJ1-2, with 7 nucleotides matching TRBD1. The CDR3 sequence is 13 residues long. V gave up 6 bases and J gave up 4 bases; unmatched junction bases: 5. Per germline, CDR1 LGHDT and CDR2 YNNKEL (reference sequence). The CDR3 bases are TGTGCCAGCAGACCCGGACAGGCCTATGGCTACACCTTC. Translating it yields CASRPGQAYGYTF.

V is TRBV5-8 and J is TRBJ2-3, with a weak D call TRBD2 (6 bases). CDR1 SGHTS and CDR2 YDEGEE come from the germline V gene. This CDR3 comprises 14 residues. Trimming removed 2 bases at V and 6 bases at J, with 13 bases between. In DNA form, the CDR3 reads TGTGCCAGCAGCTTACTAGGAGGGGAGGATACGCAGTATTTT. It is translated as CASSLLGGEDTQYF.

The chain uses TRBV23-1 and TRBJ2-4; 8 bases align to TRBD2. TRBV23-1 is given ORF status, its function remaining uncertain. The CDR3 consists of 13 residues. Here the CDR3 reads CASGGSQKNIQYF. The CDR3 DNA sequence: TGCGCGAGCGGGGGCAGCCAGAAAAACATTCAGTACTTC.

This rearrangement joins TRBV7-2 to TRBJ1-1; D not certain. V dropped 5 bases and J dropped 5 bases, with 18 bases sitting between them. CDR3 length equals 15 residues. Germline CDR1 is SGHTA and CDR2 is FQGNSA. CDR3 in amino acids: CASSPVGRVGTEAFF. CDR3 in DNA: TGTGCCAGCAGCCCCGTGGGGAGGGTCGGTACTGAAGCTTTCTTT.

V and J are TRBV19 and TRBJ2-1; TRBD2 matches 7 bases. This CDR3 is 15 amino acids long. Unmatched junction bases numbered 6, after V lost 6 bases and J lost 1 base. The germline gives CDR1 LNHDA, CDR2 SQIVND (reference sequence). The CDR3 loop reads CASRKVGGSYNEQFF. Here the CDR3 DNA reads TGTGCCAGTAGAAAGGTGGGAGGGTCCTACAATGAGCAGTTCTTC.

This chain links TRBV19 with TRBJ2-5; 7 bases match TRBD2. Germline V CDR1 and CDR2: LNHDA, SQIVND (reference sequence). CDR3 length: 17 amino acids. The J segment lost 4 bases and the V segment lost 1 base, leaving 12 bases of the junction unmatched. The DNA of the CDR3 is TGTGCCAGTAGTATAGGGGGTGGGGCGGGAGTTGTAGAGACCCAGTACTTC. Translated, it gives CASSIGGGAGVVETQYF.

The CDR3 region is CATSDPDREAREQFF. In nucleotides, the CDR3 is TGTGCCACCAGTGACCCGGACAGGGAGGCAAGGGAGCAGTTCTTC. The rearrangement links TRBV24-1 to TRBJ2-1; 8 nucleotides match TRBD1. V shed 4 bases and J 10 bases; nucleotides not matched to a gene: 11. The germline gives CDR1 KGHDR, CDR2 SFDVKD. This CDR3 contains 15 residues.

V usage is TRBV24-1 and J usage is TRBJ2-7; 12 nucleotides align to TRBD1. Germline loops: CDR1 KGHDR, CDR2 SFDVKD. The ends lost 2 bases at V and 4 bases at J; junction bases unmatched: 14. The CDR3 is 19 amino acids. The DNA of the CDR3 is TGTGCCACCAGTGATTCCCGCTGGGACAGGGGGCGACGAGGGTACGAGCAGTACGTC. Translated: CATSDSRWDRGRRGYEQYV.

The chain joins TRBV4-1 to TRBJ2-2, with D possibly being TRBD1 (8 bases). The CDR3 is made up of 14 amino acids. Germline CDR1 MGHRA, CDR2 YSYEKL. V was cut by 8 bases and J by 7 bases, with 17 bases left in between. CDR3 in amino acids: CASGGAGGVGELFF. The CDR3 DNA reads as TGCGCCAGCGGGGGGGCAGGGGGCGTCGGGGAGCTGTTTTTT.

This chain joins TRBV6-5 and TRBJ1-4; D is possibly TRBD1 (6 bases). V was trimmed by 7 bases and J by 5 bases, leaving 14 bases between them. The CDR3 contains 14 residues. The V gene's germline CDR1 is MNHEY and CDR2 SVGAGI. The CDR3 coding sequence is TGTGCCAGCAACCCCGGGACACTCAATGAAAAACTGTTTTTT. Translation gives CASNPGTLNEKLFF.

The chain carries TRBV16 and TRBJ2-7, with TRBD2 matching 7 bases. V shed 3 bases and J 0 bases; nucleotides not matched to a gene: 5. This CDR3 comprises 15 residues. Germline CDR1 and CDR2: KGHSY and FQNENV. CDR3 nucleotides: TGTGCCAGCAGCCATCGGGGGGTGGGCTCCTACGAGCAGTACTTC. It codes for CASSHRGVGSYEQYF.

The chain employs TRBV7-8 and TRBJ2-1; D may be TRBD1 (6 bases). V was clipped by 1 base and J by 4 bases, with 17 bases between them. The V gene's germline CDR1 is SGHVS and CDR2 FQNEAQ. CDR3 length: 17 residues. CDR3 protein: CASSLGGGSTQYNEQFF. The CDR3 DNA follows: TGTGCCAGCAGCTTAGGTGGGGGCTCCACCCAATACAATGAGCAGTTCTTC.

This chain joins TRBV6-2 or TRBV6-3 and TRBJ1-5; 9 bases agree with TRBD1. From germline, CDR1 is MNHEY and CDR2 SVGEGT. Germline trimming cut 6 bases from V and 2 bases from J; bases unmatched to any gene: 5. The CDR3 runs to 15 residues. CDR3 residues: CASSPTGGGNQPQHF. The CDR3 DNA follows: TGTGCCAGCAGCCCGACAGGGGGTGGCAATCAGCCCCAGCATTTT.